The 2 T cell receptor beta chains below all came from one sample that was sequenced in a study of T cell clonality in common variable immunodeficiency. The repertoire was sequenced with immunoSEQ multiplex PCR; TCRdb's copy has only in-frame clones and lacks some. The record shows some 53,000 clones for this sample, with no singletons present. Sequenced: peripheral blood mononuclear cells. Receptors were obtained from a person between 18 and 75 years old in good health.

This clone has a handful of counts. The missing CDR3 end, 3 residues past where the read stops, is filled in from the germline J gene. The V gene is TRBV19, the J gene TRBJ1-1; 10 bases line up with TRBD1. Unmatched junction bases numbered 6, after V lost 5 bases and J lost 0 bases. The germline gives CDR1 LNHDA, CDR2 SQIVND (reference sequence). CDR3 length: 16 residues. The covered CDR3 bases are TGTGCCAGTAGTGGACAGGGGGGCTTATTGAACACTGAA. As protein: CASSGQGGLLNTE. The full-length CDR3 reads as CASSGQGGLLNTEAFF.

Ten or more counts support this clone. The read ends 3 residues early relative to the CDR3; the germline J gene fills the gap. The chain recombines TRBV6-4 with TRBJ2-6, with TRBD1 as a possible D gene (5 bases). The V end was cut by 0 bases, the J end by 1 base, with 22 bases between. From germline, CDR1 is MRHNA and CDR2 SNTAGT. There are 21 residues in the CDR3. CDR3 in amino acids: CASSDSRDSSGSYSGANVLTF. CDR3 DNA (partial): TGTGCCAGCAGTGACTCTCGTGACAGCTCCGGTTCCTATTCTGGGGCCAACGTC.